This TCR beta chain derives from a study of T cells in Graves' hyperthyroidism and ophthalmopathy. Regarding the study as a whole: Most clonotypes that expanded in the thyroid above 0.001 also showed up in blood.

The table lists this clonotype with many counts. The antigen is undetermined. TCR beta CDR3 sequences were amplified from RNA transcripts. The HTBI primer set served for first-round RT-PCR of the TCR CDR3. TCRdb independently ran MiXCR on the multiplex PCR reads; one entry per CDR3 protein. The data show 600,000 to 650,000 distinct CDR3 sequences, with roughly 17% seen just once and 3.5% to 4% held by the top ten. Sequences were obtained from blood. This TCR was recovered from a woman aged 30 to 39 with Graves' hyperthyroidism.

The CDR3 protein is CASSPMYKGVYGYTF. The CDR3, as DNA: TGTGCCAGCAGCCCGATGTATAAAGGGGTCTATGGCTACACCTTC. V and J are TRBV5-8 and TRBJ1-2, with a weak D call TRBD1 (5 bases). V lost 4 bases and J 4 bases, leaving 17 bases between the germline ends. Germline CDR1 SGHTS, CDR2 YDEGEE. The CDR3 has 15 amino acids.